A selection of T cell receptor beta chains follows, all from one sample in a study of CXCR3-negative and CXCR3-positive naive CD8 T cells. TCRdb reprocessed the 5' RACE reads; each CDR3 protein has one entry and no DNA is given. The repertoire shows more than 80,000 distinct CDR3 sequences; the top ten hold 0.82%. The sequenced sample was naive CXCR3+ CD8+ T cells from blood. The receptors were gathered from a human donor in good health. Some clones in this sample may be carry-over from other donors' samples. The CDR3 runs from the conserved cysteine through the conserved F or W.

>TRBJ2-3|TRBV6-6
CASSYPERVTLDTQYF
>TRBJ1-2|TRBV7-2
CASSSWRGLGYGYTF
>TRBJ2-5|TRBV15
CATSNGLEETQYF
>TRBJ1-5|TRBV12-3/TRBV12-4
CASSLGDELDQPQHF
>TRBJ2-7|TRBV6-6
CASSPVAGDEQYF
>TRBJ2-7|TRBV6-6
CASRPGSPSGGLEQYF
>TRBJ2-1|TRBV20-1
CSARSDLAGVDEHFF
>TRBJ1-2|TRBV3-1
CASTTNTDDGYTF
>TRBJ2-5|TRBV3-1
CAINYRETQYF
>TRBJ2-7|TRBV25-1
CASSSYRTGTYEQYF
>TRBJ2-1|TRBV12-3/TRBV12-4
CASSPDRGEDNEQFF
>TRBJ2-2|TRBV5-6
CASSFTSGLNTGELFF
>TRBJ2-7|TRBV6-1
CASSESLSYEQYF
>TRBJ2-5|TRBV6-6
CASSYSGQGGKTQYF
>TRBJ2-3|TRBV11-3
CASSSSTSTPGDTQYF
>TRBJ2-3|TRBV20-1
CSARLVAGAQRDTQYF
>TRBJ2-7|TRBV6-5
CASSISSSYEQYF
>TRBJ2-3|TRBV28
CARHPGGLSTDTQYF
>TRBJ2-1|TRBV29-1
CSLDRGFDNEQFF
>TRBJ2-2|TRBV7-9
CASSLRVLDGGELFF
>TRBJ2-1|TRBV12-3/TRBV12-4
CASSLGLAGPNNEQFF
>TRBJ1-5|TRBV4-2
CASSAREGSNQPQHF
>TRBJ2-5|TRBV28
CASRPTRGQETQYF
>TRBJ2-3|TRBV6-2/TRBV6-3
CASSYVGESGTDTQYF
>TRBJ1-2|TRBV25-1
CASRATGEGGYTF
>TRBJ2-5|TRBV11-1
CASSRTGLRETQYF
>TRBJ2-1|TRBV6-4
CASSDNPFTGYNEQFF
>TRBJ2-2|TRBV7-9
CASDSRGKGSTGELSF
>TRBJ2-5|TRBV7-7
CASSFTGGAAETQYF
>TRBJ2-5|TRBV5-1
CASSLEPGEETQYF
>TRBJ1-1|TRBV6-5
CASSTPEQGLEAFF
>TRBJ2-7|TRBV4-3
CASSQGATSSFEQYF
>TRBJ2-1|TRBV5-1
CASSAQGARDEQFF
>TRBJ2-1|TRBV7-8
CASSSSPGSEQFF
>TRBJ2-7|TRBV5-1
CASSLVGTASYEQYF
>TRBJ2-1|TRBV7-2
CASSLEGANNEQFF
>TRBJ2-2|TRBV28
CSISPRAVLNTGELFF
>TRBJ2-4|TRBV12-3/TRBV12-4
CASKLDRNHQYF
>TRBJ2-7|TRBV9
CASSVENGDYEQYF